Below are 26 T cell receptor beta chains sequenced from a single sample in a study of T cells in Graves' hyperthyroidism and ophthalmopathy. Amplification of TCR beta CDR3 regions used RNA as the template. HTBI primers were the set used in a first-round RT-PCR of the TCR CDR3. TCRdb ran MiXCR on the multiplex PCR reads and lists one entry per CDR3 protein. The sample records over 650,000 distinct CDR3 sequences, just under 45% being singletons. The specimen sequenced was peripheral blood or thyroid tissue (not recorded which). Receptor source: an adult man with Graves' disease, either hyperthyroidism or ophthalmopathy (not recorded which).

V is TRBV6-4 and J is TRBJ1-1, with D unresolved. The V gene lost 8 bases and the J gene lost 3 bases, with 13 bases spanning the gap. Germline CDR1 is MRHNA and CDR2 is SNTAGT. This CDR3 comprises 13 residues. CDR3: CASLARGYTEAFF. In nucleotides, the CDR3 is TGTGCCAGCTTAGCCCGAGGATACACTGAAGCTTTCTTT.

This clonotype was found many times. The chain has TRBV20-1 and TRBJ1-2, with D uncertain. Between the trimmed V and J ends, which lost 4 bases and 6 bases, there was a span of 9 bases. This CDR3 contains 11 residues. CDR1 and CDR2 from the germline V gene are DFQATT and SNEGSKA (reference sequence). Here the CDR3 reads CSATFRHGYTF. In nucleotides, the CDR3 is TGCAGTGCTACGTTCAGGCATGGCTACACCTTC.

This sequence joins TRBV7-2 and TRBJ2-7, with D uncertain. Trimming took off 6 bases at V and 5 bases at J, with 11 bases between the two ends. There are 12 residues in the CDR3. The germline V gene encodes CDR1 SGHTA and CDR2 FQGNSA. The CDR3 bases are TGTGCCAGCAGTTTGACCGTAAACGAGCAGTACTTC. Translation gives CASSLTVNEQYF.

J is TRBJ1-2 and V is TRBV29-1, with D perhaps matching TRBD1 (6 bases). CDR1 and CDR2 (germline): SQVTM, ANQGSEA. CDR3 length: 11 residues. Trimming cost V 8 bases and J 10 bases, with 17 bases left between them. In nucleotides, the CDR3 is TGCAGCACAACCGGGACATCTGACTACACCTTC. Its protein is CSTTGTSDYTF.

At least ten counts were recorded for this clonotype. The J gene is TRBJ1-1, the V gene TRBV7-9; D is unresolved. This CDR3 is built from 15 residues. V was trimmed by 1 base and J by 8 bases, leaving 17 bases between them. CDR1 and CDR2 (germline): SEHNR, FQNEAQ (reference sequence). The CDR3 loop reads CASSLVSSLDKEAFF. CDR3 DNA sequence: TGTGCCAGCAGCTTAGTTTCTTCCCTAGACAAGGAAGCTTTCTTT.

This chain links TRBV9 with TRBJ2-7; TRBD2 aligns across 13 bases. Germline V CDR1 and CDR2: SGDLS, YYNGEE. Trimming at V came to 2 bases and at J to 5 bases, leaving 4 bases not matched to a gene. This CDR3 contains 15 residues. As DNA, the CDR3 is TGTGCCAGCAGCGTGAGTGGACTAGCGGGGGACGAGCAGTACTTC. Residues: CASSVSGLAGDEQYF.

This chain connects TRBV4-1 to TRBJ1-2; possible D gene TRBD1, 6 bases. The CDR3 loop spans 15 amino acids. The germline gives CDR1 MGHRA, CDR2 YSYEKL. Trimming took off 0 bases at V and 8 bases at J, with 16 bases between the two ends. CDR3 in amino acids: CASSQERWTVTGYTF. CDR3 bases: TGCGCCAGCAGCCAAGAACGATGGACAGTGACGGGCTACACCTTC.

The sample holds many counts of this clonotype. DNA for the CDR3: TGTGCCACCAGTGAAGGACAGGGAGATCAGCCCCAGCATTTT. It is translated as CATSEGQGDQPQHF. This rearrangement joins TRBV24-1 to TRBJ1-5, with 8 bases identical to TRBD1. Germline CDR1 is KGHDR and CDR2 is SFDVKD. The CDR3 has 14 residues. V shed 4 bases, J shed 5 bases, and the junction held 3 bases outside the gene matches.

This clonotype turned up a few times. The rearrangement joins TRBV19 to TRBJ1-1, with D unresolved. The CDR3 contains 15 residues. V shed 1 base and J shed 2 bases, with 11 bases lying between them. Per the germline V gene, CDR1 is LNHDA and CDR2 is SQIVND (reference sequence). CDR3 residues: CASSIAGVGNTEAFF. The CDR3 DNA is TGTGCCAGTAGTATAGCAGGAGTTGGAAACACTGAAGCTTTCTTT.

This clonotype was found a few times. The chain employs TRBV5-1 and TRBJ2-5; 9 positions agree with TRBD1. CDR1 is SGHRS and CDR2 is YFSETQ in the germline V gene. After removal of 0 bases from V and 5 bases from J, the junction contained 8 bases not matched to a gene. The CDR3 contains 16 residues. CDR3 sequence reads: CASSLGTGGGTETQYF. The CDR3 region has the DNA TGCGCCAGCAGCTTGGGCACAGGGGGCGGGACGGAGACCCAGTACTTC.

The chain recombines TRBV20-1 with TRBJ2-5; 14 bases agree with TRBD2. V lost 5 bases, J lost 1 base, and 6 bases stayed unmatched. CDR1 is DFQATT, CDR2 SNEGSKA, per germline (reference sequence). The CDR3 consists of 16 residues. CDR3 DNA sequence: TGCAGTGCTCTTCGGACTAGCGGGGGGTTCCAAGAGACCCAGTACTTC. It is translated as CSALRTSGGFQETQYF.

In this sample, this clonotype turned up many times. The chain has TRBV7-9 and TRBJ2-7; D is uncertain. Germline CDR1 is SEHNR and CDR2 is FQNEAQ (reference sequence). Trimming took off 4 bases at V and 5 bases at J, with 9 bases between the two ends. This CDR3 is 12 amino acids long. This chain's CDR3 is CASSSWSDEQYF. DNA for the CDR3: TGTGCCAGCAGCTCATGGAGTGACGAGCAGTACTTC.

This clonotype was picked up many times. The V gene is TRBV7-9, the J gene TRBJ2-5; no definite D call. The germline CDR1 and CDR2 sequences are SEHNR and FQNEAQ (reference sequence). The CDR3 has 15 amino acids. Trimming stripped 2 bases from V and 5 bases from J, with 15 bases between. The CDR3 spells CASSLYPRRQETQYF. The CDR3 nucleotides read TGTGCCAGCAGCTTATACCCGCGCAGGCAGGAGACCCAGTACTTC.

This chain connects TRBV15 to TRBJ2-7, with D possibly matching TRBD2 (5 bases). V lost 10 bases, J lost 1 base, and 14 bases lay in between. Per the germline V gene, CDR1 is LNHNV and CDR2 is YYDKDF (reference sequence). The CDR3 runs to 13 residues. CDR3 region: CASSDYGSYEQYF. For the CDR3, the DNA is TGTGCCAGCAGTGACTATGGGTCCTACGAGCAGTACTTC.

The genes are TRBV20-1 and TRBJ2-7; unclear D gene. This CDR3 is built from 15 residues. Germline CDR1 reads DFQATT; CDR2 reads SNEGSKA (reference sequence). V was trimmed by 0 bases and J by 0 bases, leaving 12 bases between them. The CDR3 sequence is CSARDRARFSYEQYF. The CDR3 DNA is TGCAGTGCTAGAGATAGGGCCAGGTTCTCCTACGAGCAGTACTTC.

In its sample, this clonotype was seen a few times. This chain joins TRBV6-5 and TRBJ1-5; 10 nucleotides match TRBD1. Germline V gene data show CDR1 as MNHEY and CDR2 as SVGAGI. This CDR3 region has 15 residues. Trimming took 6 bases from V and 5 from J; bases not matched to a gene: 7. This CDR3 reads CASRPDRGQDQPQHF. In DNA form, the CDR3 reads TGTGCCAGCAGGCCAGACAGGGGGCAGGATCAGCCCCAGCATTTT.

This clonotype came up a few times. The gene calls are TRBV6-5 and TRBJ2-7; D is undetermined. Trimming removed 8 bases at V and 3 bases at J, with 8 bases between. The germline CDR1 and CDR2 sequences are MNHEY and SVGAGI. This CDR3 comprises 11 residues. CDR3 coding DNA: TGTGCCAGCGGACCGAACTACGAGCAGTACTTC. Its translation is CASGPNYEQYF.

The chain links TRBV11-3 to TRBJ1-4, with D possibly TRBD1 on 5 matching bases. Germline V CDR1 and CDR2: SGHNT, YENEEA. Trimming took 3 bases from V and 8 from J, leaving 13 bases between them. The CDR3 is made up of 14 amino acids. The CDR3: CASSFLGGLEKLFF. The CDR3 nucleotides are TGTGCCAGCAGCTTTCTGGGGGGATTAGAAAAACTGTTTTTT.

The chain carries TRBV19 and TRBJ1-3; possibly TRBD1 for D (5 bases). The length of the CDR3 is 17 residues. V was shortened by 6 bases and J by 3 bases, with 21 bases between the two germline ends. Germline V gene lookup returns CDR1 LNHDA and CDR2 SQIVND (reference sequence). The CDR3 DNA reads TGTGCCAGTAGAAGCTCCGTCGCAGGGTGGGTTGGAAACACCATATATTTT. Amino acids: CASRSSVAGWVGNTIYF. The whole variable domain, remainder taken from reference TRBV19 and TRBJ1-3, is DGGITQSPKYLFRKEGQNVTLSCEQNLNHDAMYWYRQDPGQGLRLIYYSQIVNDFQKGDIAEGYSVSREKKESFPLTVTSAQKNPTAFYLCASRSSVAGWVGNTIYFGEGSWLTVV.

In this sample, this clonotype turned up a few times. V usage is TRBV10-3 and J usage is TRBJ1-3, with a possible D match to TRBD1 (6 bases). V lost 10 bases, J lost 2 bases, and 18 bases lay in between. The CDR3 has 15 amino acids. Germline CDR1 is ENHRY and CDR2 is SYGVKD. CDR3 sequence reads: CASRRQAPAGNTIYF. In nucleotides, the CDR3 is TGTGCCAGCAGAAGACAGGCTCCAGCTGGAAACACCATATATTTT.

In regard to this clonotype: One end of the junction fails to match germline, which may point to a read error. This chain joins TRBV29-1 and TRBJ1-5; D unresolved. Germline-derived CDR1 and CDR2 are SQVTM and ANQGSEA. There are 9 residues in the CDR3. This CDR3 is CSVHQLQHF. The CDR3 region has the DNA TGCAGCGTCCATCAGCTCCAGCATTTT.

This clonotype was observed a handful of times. In DNA form, the CDR3 reads TGTGCCAGCAGCTTAAAGGCAGGGGGAGAGACCCAGTACTTC. It translates to CASSLKAGGETQYF. The rearrangement uses TRBV7-8 and TRBJ2-5, with TRBD1 matching 7 bases. The CDR3 covers 14 residues. V was pared by 2 bases and J by 4 bases, with 4 bases of the junction left unmatched. CDR1 is SGHVS, CDR2 FQNEAQ, per germline.

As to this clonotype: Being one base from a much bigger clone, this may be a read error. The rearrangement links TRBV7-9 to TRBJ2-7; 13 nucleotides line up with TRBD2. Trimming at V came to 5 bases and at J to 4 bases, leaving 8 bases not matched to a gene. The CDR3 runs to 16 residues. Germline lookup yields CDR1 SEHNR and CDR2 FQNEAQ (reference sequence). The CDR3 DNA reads TGTGCCAGCAGCGATACCCGGACTAGCGGGGGTTACGAGCAGTACTTC. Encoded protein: CASSDTRTSGGYEQYF.

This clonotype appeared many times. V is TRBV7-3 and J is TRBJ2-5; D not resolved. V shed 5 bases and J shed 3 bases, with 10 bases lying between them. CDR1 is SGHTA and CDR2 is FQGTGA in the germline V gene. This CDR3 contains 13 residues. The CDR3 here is CASSPTPKETQYF. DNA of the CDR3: TGTGCCAGCAGCCCTACACCGAAAGAGACCCAGTACTTC.

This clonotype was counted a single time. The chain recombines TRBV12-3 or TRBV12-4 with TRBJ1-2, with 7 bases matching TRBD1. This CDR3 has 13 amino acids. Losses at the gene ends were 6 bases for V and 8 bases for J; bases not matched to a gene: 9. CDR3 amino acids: CASRGTGEGGYTF. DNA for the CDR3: TGTGCCAGCAGGGGAACAGGGGAGGGAGGCTACACCTTC.

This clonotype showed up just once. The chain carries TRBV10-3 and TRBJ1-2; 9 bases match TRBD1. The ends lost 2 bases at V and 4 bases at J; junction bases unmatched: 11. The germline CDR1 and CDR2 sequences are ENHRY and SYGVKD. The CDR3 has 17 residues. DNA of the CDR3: TGTGCCATCAGTGAGAGTTCTGAACAGGGGGCCCGCTATGGCTACACCTTC. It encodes CAISESSEQGARYGYTF.